These 14 T cell receptor beta chains originate from one sample sequenced in a study of blood T cell repertoires in COVID-19. Sequenced by immunoSEQ multiplex PCR; TCRdb stores in-frame clones only, minus some. The top ten hold roughly 2.5% of the sample, which has 230,000 or so clones, about 91% seen once. Sequencing was done on a sample of PBMCs or T cells enriched from blood (not recorded which). These receptors were obtained from a woman aged 40 to 50 with acute COVID-19.

The V call is TRBV30, the J call TRBJ2-2; tentatively, D is TRBD1 (7 bases). Trimming took off 4 bases at V and 6 bases at J, with 12 bases between the two ends. Germline V gives CDR1 GTSNPN, CDR2 SVGIG (reference sequence). The CDR3 length is 13 residues. The DNA of the CDR3 is TGTGCCTGGATCCCCAGGGGGGCCGGGGAGCTGTTTTTT. Its translation: CAWIPRGAGELFF.

This chain joins TRBV7-8 and TRBJ2-7, with a tentative D call TRBD1 (6 bases). This CDR3 is 15 amino acids long. The V end lost 4 bases, the J end lost 3 bases, and 16 bases lay between the germline ends. The germline CDR1 and CDR2 sequences are SGHVS and FQNEAQ. The CDR3 DNA reads TGTGCCAGCAGCTCACAGGGCCCCTCACACTACGAGCAGTACTTC. Protein: CASSSQGPSHYEQYF.

This clone appeared a single time. The rearrangement joins TRBV4-2 to TRBJ1-4; 7 nucleotides line up with TRBD1. Germline V lookup: CDR1 LGHNA, CDR2 YNFKEQ. There are 16 residues in the CDR3. V lost 4 bases to trimming and J lost 3 bases; unmatched junction nucleotides: 8. The CDR3 bases are TGTGCCAGCAGCCCGACAGGGAAGTCGGCTAATGAAAAACTGTTTTTT. Translation: CASSPTGKSANEKLFF.

The chain is built from TRBV14 and TRBJ1-2; D remains unclear. This CDR3 is 14 amino acids long. V was clipped by 4 bases and J by 0 bases, with 9 bases between them. Germline V gives CDR1 SGHDN, CDR2 FVKESK. The CDR3 bases are TGTGCCAGCAGCCCGATCGGGGCTAACTATGGCTACACCTTC. Its protein product is CASSPIGANYGYTF.

V and J are TRBV12-5 and TRBJ2-6; 11 positions match TRBD1. CDR3 length equals 18 residues. V trimming: 4 bases; J trimming: 0 bases; junction bases outside the gene matches: 5. The germline gives CDR1 LGHNT, CDR2 FRNRAP. The CDR3 DNA sequence: TGTGCTAGTGGTTCCGGGACAGGGGGATACTCTGGGGCCAACGTCCTGACTTTC. Amino acids: CASGSGTGGYSGANVLTF.

The J gene is TRBJ1-2, the V gene TRBV5-4; no clear D gene. The germline V and J ends were trimmed by 0 bases and 2 bases, with 17 bases remaining between them. Germline CDR1 reads SGHNT; CDR2 reads YYREEE (reference sequence). The CDR3 length is 17 residues. The CDR3 here is CASSLASFGVENYGYTF. In DNA, the CDR3 is TGTGCCAGCAGCTTGGCCTCCTTCGGGGTTGAGAACTATGGCTACACCTTC.

This chain connects TRBV5-1 to TRBJ2-3; TRBD2 agrees at 8 bases. Germline V gene data show CDR1 as SGHRS and CDR2 as YFSETQ. The CDR3 length is 16 residues. V lost 0 bases and J lost 9; bases outside the gene matches: 12. CDR3 DNA sequence: TGCGCCAGCAGCTTGGCCGAAAGCGGGAGTGTGGGGACGCAGTATTTT. Its translation: CASSLAESGSVGTQYF.

The chain recombines TRBV5-4 with TRBJ2-3; 10 bases are shared with TRBD2. Germline lookup yields CDR1 SGHNT and CDR2 YYREEE (reference sequence). Trimming took 1 base from V and 8 from J; bases not matched to a gene: 4. This CDR3 is 14 amino acids long. CDR3 bases: TGTGCCAGCAGCTTGACTAGCGGGGTTGGTACGCAGTATTTT. It yields the protein CASSLTSGVGTQYF.

The CDR3 nucleotides read TGCGCCAGCCAGGGTTCCGAAAACATTCAGTACTTC. Its protein product is CASQGSENIQYF. This chain links TRBV5-1 with TRBJ2-4; TRBD1 might be the D (5 bases). This CDR3 is built from 12 residues. Germline V lookup: CDR1 SGHRS, CDR2 YFSETQ. Trimming stripped 7 bases from V and 5 bases from J, with 10 bases between.

The chain uses TRBV5-1 and TRBJ2-7; 8 nucleotides match TRBD1. After removal of 0 bases from V and 4 bases from J, the junction contained 3 bases not matched to a gene. Germline values: CDR1 SGHRS, CDR2 YFSETQ. The CDR3 is 14 residues long. CDR3 in amino acids: CASSLDRGAYEQYF. The CDR3 coding sequence is TGCGCCAGCAGCTTGGACAGGGGGGCGTACGAGCAGTACTTC.

CDR3 in amino acids: CASSPRTAGGDTQYF. CDR3 nucleotides: TGCGCCAGCAGCCCAAGAACCGCGGGGGGGGATACGCAGTATTTT. The V call is TRBV4-3, the J call TRBJ2-3, with 9 bases identical to TRBD2. J gave up 6 bases and V 4 bases, and 8 bases lay outside the gene matches. Germline V gives CDR1 LGHNA, CDR2 YSLEER. This CDR3 contains 15 residues.

The rearrangement joins TRBV5-6 to TRBJ1-2; a possible D gene is TRBD1 (5 bases). Germline-derived CDR1 and CDR2 are SGHDT and YYEEEE. The V gene lost 1 base and the J gene lost 7 bases, with 17 bases spanning the gap. This CDR3 has 15 amino acids. CDR3 amino acids: CASSLYAGQGSGYTF. CDR3 DNA sequence: TGTGCCAGCAGCTTGTATGCGGGGCAGGGAAGTGGCTACACCTTC.

This rearrangement joins TRBV5-4 to TRBJ1-6, with D uncertain. The CDR3 is made up of 14 amino acids. Trimming shortened V by 0 bases and J by 8 bases, and 9 bases separated the two germline ends. CDR1 is SGHNT and CDR2 is YYREEE in the germline V gene (reference sequence). CDR3 loop: CASSLAGSHSPLHF. CDR3 coding DNA: TGTGCCAGCAGCTTGGCGGGTTCTCATTCACCCCTCCACTTT.

V is TRBV23-1 and J is TRBJ1-6, with no clear D. TRBV23-1 falls under the ORF class, with uncertain function. This CDR3 contains 14 residues. V gave up 0 bases and J gave up 8 bases, with 8 bases separating them. This chain's CDR3 is CASSQSTRYSPLHF. In DNA form, the CDR3 reads TGCGCCAGCAGTCAATCGACGCGGTATTCACCCCTCCACTTT.